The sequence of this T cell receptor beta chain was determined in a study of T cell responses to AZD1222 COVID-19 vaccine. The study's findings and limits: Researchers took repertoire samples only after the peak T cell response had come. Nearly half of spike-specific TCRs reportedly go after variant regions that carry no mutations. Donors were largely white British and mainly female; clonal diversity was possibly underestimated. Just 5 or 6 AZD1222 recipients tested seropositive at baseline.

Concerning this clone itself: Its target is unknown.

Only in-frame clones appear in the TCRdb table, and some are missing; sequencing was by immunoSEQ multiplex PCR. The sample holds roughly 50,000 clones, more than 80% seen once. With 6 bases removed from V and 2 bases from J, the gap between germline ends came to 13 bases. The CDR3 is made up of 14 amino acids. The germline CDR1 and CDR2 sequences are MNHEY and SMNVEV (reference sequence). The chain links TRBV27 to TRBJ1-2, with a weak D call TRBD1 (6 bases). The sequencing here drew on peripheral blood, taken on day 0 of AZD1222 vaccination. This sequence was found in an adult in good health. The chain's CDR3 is CASRTTGNNYGYTF. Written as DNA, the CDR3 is TGTGCCAGCAGAACAACAGGGAACAACTATGGCTACACCTTC.